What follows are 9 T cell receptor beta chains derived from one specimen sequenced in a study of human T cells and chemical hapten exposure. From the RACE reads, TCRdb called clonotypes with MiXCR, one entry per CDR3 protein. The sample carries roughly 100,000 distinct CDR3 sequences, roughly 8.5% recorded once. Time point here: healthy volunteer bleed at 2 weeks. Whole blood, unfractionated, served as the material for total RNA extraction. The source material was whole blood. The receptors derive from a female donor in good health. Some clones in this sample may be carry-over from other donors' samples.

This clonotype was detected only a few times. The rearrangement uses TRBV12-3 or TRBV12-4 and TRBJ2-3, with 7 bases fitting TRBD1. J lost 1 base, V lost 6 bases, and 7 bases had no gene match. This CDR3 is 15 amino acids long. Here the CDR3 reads CASRPRQGRTDTQYF. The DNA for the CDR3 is TGTGCCAGCAGGCCAAGACAGGGACGCACAGATACGCAGTATTTT.

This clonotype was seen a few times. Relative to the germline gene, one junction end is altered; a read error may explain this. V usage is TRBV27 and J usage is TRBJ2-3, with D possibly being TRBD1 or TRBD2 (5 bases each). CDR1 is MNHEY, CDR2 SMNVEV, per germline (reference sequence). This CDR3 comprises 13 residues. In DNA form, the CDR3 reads TGTGCCACCAGTGAGGGGTCCACAGATACGCAGTATTTT. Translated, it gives CATSEGSTDTQYF.

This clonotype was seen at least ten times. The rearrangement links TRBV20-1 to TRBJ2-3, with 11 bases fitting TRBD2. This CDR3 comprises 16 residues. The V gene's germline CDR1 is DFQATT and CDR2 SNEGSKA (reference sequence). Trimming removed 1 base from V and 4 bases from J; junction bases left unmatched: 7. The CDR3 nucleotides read TGCAGTGCTAGAGTCAAGACTAGCGGGACTCCAGATACGCAGTATTTT. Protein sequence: CSARVKTSGTPDTQYF.

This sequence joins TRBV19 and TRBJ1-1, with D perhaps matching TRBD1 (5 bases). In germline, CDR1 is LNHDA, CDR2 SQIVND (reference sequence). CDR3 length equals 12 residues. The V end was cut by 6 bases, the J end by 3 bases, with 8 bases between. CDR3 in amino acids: CASRQQDTEAFF. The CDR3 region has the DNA TGTGCCAGTAGACAACAGGACACTGAAGCTTTCTTT.

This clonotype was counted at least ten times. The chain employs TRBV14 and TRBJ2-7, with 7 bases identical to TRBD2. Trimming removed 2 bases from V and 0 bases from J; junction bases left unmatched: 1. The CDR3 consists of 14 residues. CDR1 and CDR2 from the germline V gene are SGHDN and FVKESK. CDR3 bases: TGTGCCAGCAGCCAAACTAGCGCCTCCTACGAGCAGTACTTC. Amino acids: CASSQTSASYEQYF.

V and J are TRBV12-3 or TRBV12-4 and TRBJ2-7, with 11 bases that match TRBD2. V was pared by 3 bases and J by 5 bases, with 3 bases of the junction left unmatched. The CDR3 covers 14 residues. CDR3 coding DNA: TGTGCCAGCAGTTTCCTAGCGGGAGGTGACGAGCAGTACTTC. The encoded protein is CASSFLAGGDEQYF.

The CDR3 loop reads CASSPYYTEAFF. In DNA, the CDR3 is TGTGCCAGCAGCCCCTACTACACTGAAGCTTTCTTT. The chain couples TRBV6-2 or TRBV6-3 to TRBJ1-1; D is unclear. Germline assignment: CDR1 MNHEY and CDR2 SVGEGT. The CDR3 spans 12 residues. V was cut by 6 bases and J by 3 bases, with 8 bases left in between.

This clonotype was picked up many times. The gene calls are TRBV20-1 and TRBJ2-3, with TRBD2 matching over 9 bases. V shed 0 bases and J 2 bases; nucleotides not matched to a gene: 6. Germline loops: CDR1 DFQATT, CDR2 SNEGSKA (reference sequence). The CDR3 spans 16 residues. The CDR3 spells CSARDLAGGATDTQYF. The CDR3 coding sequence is TGCAGTGCTAGAGATCTGGCGGGAGGGGCCACAGATACGCAGTATTTT.

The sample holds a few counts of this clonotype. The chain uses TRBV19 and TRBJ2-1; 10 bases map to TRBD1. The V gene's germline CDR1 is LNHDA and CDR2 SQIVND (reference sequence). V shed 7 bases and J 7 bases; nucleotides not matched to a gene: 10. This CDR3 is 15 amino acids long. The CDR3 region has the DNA TGTGCCAGTACCGGGACAGGGGCAAATGGAAATGAGCAGTTCTTC. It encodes CASTGTGANGNEQFF.